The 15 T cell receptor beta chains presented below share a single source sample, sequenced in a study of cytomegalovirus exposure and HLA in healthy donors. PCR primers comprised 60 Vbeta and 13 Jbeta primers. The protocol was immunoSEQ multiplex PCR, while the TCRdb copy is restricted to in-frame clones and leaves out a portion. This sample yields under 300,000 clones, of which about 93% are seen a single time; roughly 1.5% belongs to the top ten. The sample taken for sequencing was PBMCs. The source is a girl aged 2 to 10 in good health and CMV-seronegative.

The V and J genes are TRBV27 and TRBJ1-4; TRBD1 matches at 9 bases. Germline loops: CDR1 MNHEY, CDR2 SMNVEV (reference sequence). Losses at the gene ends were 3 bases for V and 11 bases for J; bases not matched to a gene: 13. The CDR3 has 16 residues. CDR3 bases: TGTGCCAGCAGTTTGGAGCCCGGGACAGGGACGTGGAAACTGTTTTTT. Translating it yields CASSLEPGTGTWKLFF.

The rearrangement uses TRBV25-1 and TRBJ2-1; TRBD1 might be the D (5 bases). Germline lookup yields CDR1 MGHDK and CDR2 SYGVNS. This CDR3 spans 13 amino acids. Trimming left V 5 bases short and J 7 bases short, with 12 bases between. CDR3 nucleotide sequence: TGTGCCAGCAGTAAGGGGTTTTCAAATGAGCAGTTCTTC. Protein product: CASSKGFSNEQFF. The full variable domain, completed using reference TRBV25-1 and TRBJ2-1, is EADIYQTPRYLVIGTGKKITLECSQTMGHDKMYWYQQDPGMELHLIHYSYGVNSTEKGDLSSESTVSRIRTEHFPLTLESARPSHTSQYLCASSKGFSNEQFFGPGTRLTVL.

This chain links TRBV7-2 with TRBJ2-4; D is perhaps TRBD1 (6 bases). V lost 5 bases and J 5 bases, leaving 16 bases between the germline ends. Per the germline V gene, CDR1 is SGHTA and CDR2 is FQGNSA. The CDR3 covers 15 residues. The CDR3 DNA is TGTGCCAGCAGCCCGTGGGGGCAGTCAGAAAACATTCAGTACTTC. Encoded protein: CASSPWGQSENIQYF.

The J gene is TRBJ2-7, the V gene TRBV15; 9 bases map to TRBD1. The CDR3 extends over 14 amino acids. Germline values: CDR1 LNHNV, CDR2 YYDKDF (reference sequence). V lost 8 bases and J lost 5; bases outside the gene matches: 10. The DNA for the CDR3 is TGTGCCACCGAAGCCGGGACAGGGAGGGACGAGCAGTACTTC. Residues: CATEAGTGRDEQYF. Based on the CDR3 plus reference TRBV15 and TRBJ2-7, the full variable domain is DAMVIQNPRYQVTQFGKPVTLSCSQTLNHNVMYWYQQKSSQAPKLLFHYYDKDFNNEADTPDNFQSRRPNTSFCFLDIRSPGLGDTAMYLCATEAGTGRDEQYFGPGTRLTVT.

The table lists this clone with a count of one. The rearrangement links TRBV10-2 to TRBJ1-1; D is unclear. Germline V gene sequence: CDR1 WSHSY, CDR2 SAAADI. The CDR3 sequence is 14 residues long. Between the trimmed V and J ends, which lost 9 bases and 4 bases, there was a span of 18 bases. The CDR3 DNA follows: TGCGCCAGTATGATGCGACCCGAGGGCACTGAAGCTTTCTTT. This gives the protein CASMMRPEGTEAFF.

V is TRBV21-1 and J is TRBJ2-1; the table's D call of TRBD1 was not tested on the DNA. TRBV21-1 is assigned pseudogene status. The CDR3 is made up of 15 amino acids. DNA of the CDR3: TGTGCCAGCAGCAAACGAAAGGGGCAGCGCGATGAGCAGTTCTTC. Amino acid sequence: CASSKRKGQRDEQFF.

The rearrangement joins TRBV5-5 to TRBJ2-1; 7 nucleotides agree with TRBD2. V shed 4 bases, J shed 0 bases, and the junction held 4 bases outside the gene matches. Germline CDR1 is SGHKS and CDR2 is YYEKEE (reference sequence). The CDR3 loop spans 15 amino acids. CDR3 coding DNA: TGTGCCAGCAGCGAACTAGCGCTCTCCTACAATGAGCAGTTCTTC. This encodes CASSELALSYNEQFF.

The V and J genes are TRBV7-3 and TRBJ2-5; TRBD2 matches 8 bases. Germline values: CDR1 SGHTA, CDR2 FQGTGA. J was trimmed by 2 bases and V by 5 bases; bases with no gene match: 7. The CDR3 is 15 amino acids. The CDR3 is CASSPAGGGQETQYF. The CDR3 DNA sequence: TGTGCCAGCAGCCCCGCCGGGGGGGGGCAAGAGACCCAGTACTTC.

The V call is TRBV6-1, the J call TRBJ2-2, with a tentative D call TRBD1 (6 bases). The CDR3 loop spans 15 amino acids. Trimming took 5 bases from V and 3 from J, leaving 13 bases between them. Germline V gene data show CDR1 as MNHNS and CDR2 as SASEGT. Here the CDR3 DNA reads TGTGCCAGCAGTCACGGAGGACAGTACACCGGGGAGCTGTTTTTT. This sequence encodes CASSHGGQYTGELFF.

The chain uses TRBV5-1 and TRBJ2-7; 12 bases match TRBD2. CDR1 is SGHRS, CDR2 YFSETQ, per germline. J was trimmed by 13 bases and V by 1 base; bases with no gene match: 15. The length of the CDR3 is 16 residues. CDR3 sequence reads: CASSLKLAGGRVGDYF. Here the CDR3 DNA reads TGCGCCAGCAGCTTGAAACTAGCGGGGGGCCGGGTAGGGGATTACTTC.

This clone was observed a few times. Written as DNA, the CDR3 is TGCGCCAGCAGCCAAGGGCCCGACACTGAAGCTTTCTTT. This sequence encodes CASSQGPDTEAFF. This chain joins TRBV4-1 and TRBJ1-1; no clear D. Trimming removed 1 base from V and 3 bases from J, with 6 bases in between. Germline CDR1 reads MGHRA; CDR2 reads YSYEKL. The CDR3 totals 13 residues.

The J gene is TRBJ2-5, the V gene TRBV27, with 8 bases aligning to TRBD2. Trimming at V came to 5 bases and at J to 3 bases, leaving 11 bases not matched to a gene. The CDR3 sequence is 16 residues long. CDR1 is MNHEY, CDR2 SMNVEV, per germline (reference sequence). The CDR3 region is CASSPTGGPYEETQYF. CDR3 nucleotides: TGTGCCAGCAGTCCCACGGGGGGGCCGTACGAAGAGACCCAGTACTTC.

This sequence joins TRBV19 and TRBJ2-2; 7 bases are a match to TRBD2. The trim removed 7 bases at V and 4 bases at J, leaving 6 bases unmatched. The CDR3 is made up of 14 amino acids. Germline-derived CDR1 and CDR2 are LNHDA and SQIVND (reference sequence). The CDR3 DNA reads TGTGCCAGTAAGGGAGGGATCATCACCGGGGAGCTGTTTTTT. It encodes CASKGGIITGELFF.

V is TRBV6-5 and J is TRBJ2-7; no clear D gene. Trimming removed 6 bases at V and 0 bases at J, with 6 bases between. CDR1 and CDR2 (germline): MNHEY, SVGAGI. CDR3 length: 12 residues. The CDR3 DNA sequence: TGTGCCAGCAGACATTACTCCTACGAGCAGTACTTC. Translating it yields CASRHYSYEQYF.

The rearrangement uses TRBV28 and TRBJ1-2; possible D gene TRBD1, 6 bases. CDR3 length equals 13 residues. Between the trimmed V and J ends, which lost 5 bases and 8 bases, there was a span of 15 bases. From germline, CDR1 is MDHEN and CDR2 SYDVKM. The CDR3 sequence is CASSPVRGGGYTF. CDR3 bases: TGTGCCAGCAGTCCCGTCAGGGGTGGCGGCTACACCTTC.